A single sample gave rise to the 10 T cell receptor beta chains below, sequenced in a study of T cell responses to AZD1222 COVID-19 vaccine. The data were produced by immunoSEQ multiplex PCR, yet TCRdb's version contains in-frame clones alone and is incomplete. The sample has around 66,000 clones, 70% to 90% seen once; the top ten hold roughly 5%. Sequenced here: peripheral blood, sampled 28 days after the second dose of the MenACWY control vaccine. The source is an adult who received the MenACWY meningococcal vaccine as a control.

The chain links TRBV28 to TRBJ1-4; the match to TRBD1 covers 11 bases. With V trimmed by 6 bases and J by 7 bases, 7 bases remained unmatched. CDR1 is MDHEN and CDR2 is SYDVKM in the germline V gene. This CDR3 region has 15 residues. CDR3 amino acids: CASSHRGTGGEKLFF. CDR3 bases: TGTGCCAGCAGCCATCGGGGGACAGGGGGTGAAAAACTGTTTTTT.

CDR3 sequence: CASSPSMNTEAFF. DNA of the CDR3: TGTGCCAGCTCACCCAGTATGAACACTGAAGCTTTCTTT. This chain connects TRBV18 to TRBJ1-1; no clear D gene. Germline CDR1 is KGHSH and CDR2 is LQKENI. V lost 3 bases to trimming and J lost 0 bases, with 5 bases between them. CDR3 length equals 13 residues. Complete variable domain (other parts from reference TRBV18 and TRBJ1-1): NAGVMQNPRHLVRRRGQEARLRCSPMKGHSHVYWYRQLPEEGLKFMVYLQKENIIDESGMPKERFSAEFPKEGPSILRIQQVVRGDSAAYFCASSPSMNTEAFFGQGTRLTVV.

This chain uses TRBV6-5 with TRBJ2-7; D remains ambiguous. V shed 2 bases and J shed 0 bases, with 8 bases lying between them. The germline V gene encodes CDR1 MNHEY and CDR2 SVGAGI. There are 14 residues in the CDR3. The CDR3 DNA follows: TGTGCCAGCAGTTACGGGCAGCCCTCCTACGAGCAGTACTTC. It translates to CASSYGQPSYEQYF.

This rearrangement joins TRBV3-1 (or the pseudogene TRBV3-2) to TRBJ1-6; TRBD1 might be the D (6 bases). Trimming removed 1 base at V and 7 bases at J, with 11 bases between. From germline, CDR1 is LGHDT and CDR2 YNNKEL (reference sequence). There are 15 residues in the CDR3. The CDR3 sequence: CASSQGAGENSPLHF. The CDR3 nucleotides read TGTGCCAGCAGCCAAGGGGCAGGGGAAAATTCACCCCTCCACTTT.

The chain has TRBV24-1 and TRBJ2-7; TRBD1 matches at 9 bases. V was clipped by 4 bases and J by 1 base; unmatched bases: 4. CDR3 size: 15 residues. Germline V CDR1 and CDR2: KGHDR, SFDVKD. The CDR3 is CATSEGQGRSYEQYF. CDR3 nucleotides: TGTGCCACCAGTGAGGGACAGGGTAGGTCCTACGAGCAGTACTTC.

This clone was recorded only once. V gene TRBV11-2 combines with J gene TRBJ1-4; D uncertain. Trimming removed 5 bases from V and 3 bases from J, with 10 bases in between. The CDR3 sequence is 14 residues long. Per the germline V gene, CDR1 is SGHAT and CDR2 is FQNNGV. The CDR3 coding sequence is TGTGCCAGCAGCCCCATAGGGTCTAATGAAAAACTGTTTTTT. Its translation: CASSPIGSNEKLFF. Based on the CDR3 plus reference TRBV11-2 and TRBJ1-4, the full variable domain is EAGVAQSPRYKIIEKRQSVAFWCNPISGHATLYWYQQILGQGPKLLIQFQNNGVVDDSQLPKDRFSAERLKGVDSTLKIQPAKLEDSAVYLCASSPIGSNEKLFFGSGTQLSVL.

The V and J genes are TRBV12-5 and TRBJ2-1; D call uncertain. Trimming cost V 1 base and J 4 bases, with 5 bases left between them. The germline CDR1 and CDR2 sequences are LGHNT and FRNRAP. The CDR3 consists of 13 residues. The CDR3 DNA follows: TGTGCTAGTGGTTTGGAGGCGTACAATGAGCAGTTCTTC. Protein sequence: CASGLEAYNEQFF.

J is TRBJ2-2 and V is TRBV5-1, with D perhaps matching TRBD1 (5 bases). Germline values: CDR1 SGHRS, CDR2 YFSETQ. The CDR3 is 15 residues long. Trimming took off 1 base at V and 4 bases at J, with 11 bases between the two ends. In DNA form, the CDR3 reads TGCGCCAGCAGCTTGCGGCAGGGTGGCACCGGGGAGCTGTTTTTT. Amino acids: CASSLRQGGTGELFF.

The rearrangement joins TRBV9 to TRBJ1-6, with unresolved D. Per germline, CDR1 SGDLS and CDR2 YYNGEE. Trimming removed 4 bases from V and 5 bases from J, with 10 bases in between. This CDR3 spans 14 amino acids. The CDR3 sequence: CASSPRVDNSPLHF. The CDR3 DNA reads as TGTGCCAGCAGCCCGAGGGTGGATAATTCACCCCTCCACTTT.

This rearrangement joins TRBV3-1 (or the pseudogene TRBV3-2) to TRBJ2-7, with TRBD2 identical over 13 bases. V lost 2 bases and J lost 6; bases outside the gene matches: 7. The CDR3 is 16 amino acids. Germline V gene lookup returns CDR1 LGHDT and CDR2 YNNKEL (reference sequence). The CDR3 DNA sequence: TGTGCCAGCAGCCAATCCACTAGCGGGGGGGCCGGCGAGCAGTACTTC. Protein product: CASSQSTSGGAGEQYF.